This TCR beta chain was identified in a study of blood T cell repertoires in COVID-19 (TCRdb year 2020). As for the study more broadly: Samples from collaborators originated in the United States, Italy and Spain and spanned both the acute and convalescent phases of COVID-19. The prospective study material was composed of cDNA or gDNA derived from T cells, B-cell-depleted T cells, or PBMCs. Deeply sampled blood TCRbeta repertoires from subjects exposed to, actively infected with, or recovered from COVID-19 were included in the dataset. The repertoires were released in a freely available public database intended as a resource for research on the immune response to SARS-CoV-2. Samples came from the ongoing ImmuneRACE study (first 160 participants) plus 1,254 subjects from 6 global collaborators. Nearly every sample came with metadata listing a de-identified subject ID, COVID-19 status, age in years and sex. Where available, HLA class I and class II types were taken from metadata supplied by the sample provider and were not determined by assay-based typing. The paper as a whole reports these results and caveats: The amount of clinical and demographic metadata varied by source and participant and was provided uncurated.

For CDR1 and CDR2, the germline V gene (reference sequence) lists LGHDT and YNNKEL. The CDR3 runs 14 amino acids, cysteine and phenylalanine included. The kept DNA is CDR3 alone, 42 bases in frame from the first base. TCRbeta CDR3 regions were amplified from genomic DNA using the immunoSEQ Assay, a bias-controlled multiplex PCR. On the study's bioinformatics: Within the assay, amplification of reference gene primers was used to estimate how many nucleated cells each sample contained. To quantify the absolute abundance of each unique TCRbeta CDR3 rearrangement, sequence reads were collapsed and filtered. Productive Simpson clonality was computed per sample as the square root of Simpson's diversity index over productive rearrangements. Not all clones reach the TCRdb copy of this immuneACCESS table, which keeps in-frame sequences only. Checked studies attribute under half of the gap to unresolved V genes and leave the rest unexplained. V and J calls and clone size follow that table, whereas D and trimming were derived from the DNA. The sample data list under 60,000 clones, and 65% to 90% of these were observed just once. The top ten clones comprise around 9.6% of the sample.

The collaborating institutions used their own protocols to collect whole blood in K2EDTA tubes. For TCRbeta analysis, collaborator samples were shipped as frozen whole blood, as isolated PBMCs, or as DNA extracted from either sample type. About this clone: Which antigen it targets is not known. One junction end disagrees with the germline gene, perhaps due to a read error.

This sequence was found in a human donor in a cohort sampled during active COVID-19. The V and J genes are TRBV3-1 (or the pseudogene TRBV3-2) and TRBJ2-1; the junction holds 8 bases that match TRBD2. The sample consisted of peripheral blood. CDR3 protein: CASNQAGVIDEQFF. Read as DNA, the sequence is TGTGCCAGCAACCAAGCGGGAGTCATCGATGAGCAGTTCTTC.